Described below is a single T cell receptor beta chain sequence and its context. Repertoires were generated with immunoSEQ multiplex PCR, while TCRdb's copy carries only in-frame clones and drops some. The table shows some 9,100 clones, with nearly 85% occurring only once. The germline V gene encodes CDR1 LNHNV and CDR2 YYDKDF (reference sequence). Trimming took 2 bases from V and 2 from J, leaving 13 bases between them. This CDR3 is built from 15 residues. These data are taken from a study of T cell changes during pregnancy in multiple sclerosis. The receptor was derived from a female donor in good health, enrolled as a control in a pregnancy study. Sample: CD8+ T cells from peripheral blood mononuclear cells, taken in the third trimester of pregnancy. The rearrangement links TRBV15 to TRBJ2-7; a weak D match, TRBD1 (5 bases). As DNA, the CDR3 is TGTGCCACCAGCAGATCCAAAGGGGTGGCCTACGAGCAGTACTTC. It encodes CATSRSKGVAYEQYF.